This T cell receptor (beta chain) was retrieved from a study of blood T cell repertoires in COVID-19. Overall study context: Acute and convalescent COVID-19 specimens originated in the United States, Italy and Spain.

The CDR3 contains 17 residues. After removal of 3 bases from V and 4 bases from J, the junction contained 11 bases not matched to a gene. Germline CDR1 reads SGDLS; CDR2 reads YYNGEE. Methods used by the authors: The authors estimated nucleated cell counts from reference gene primer amplification. Assay: immunoSEQ multiplex PCR; the TCRdb copy retains only in-frame clones and omits some. V, J and clone size reflect that table, while D and trimming were determined from the DNA. The data contain roughly 68,000 clones, about 87% of them singletons. The V call is TRBV9, the J call TRBJ2-1, with 9 bases fitting TRBD2. This TCR was recovered from a woman older than 75 with active COVID-19. The sequencing sample was made of peripheral blood. In nucleotides, the CDR3 is TGTGCCAGCAGCGAGGGGGAAGCGGGAGGTATTTACAATGAGCAGTTCTTC. As protein: CASSEGEAGGIYNEQFF.